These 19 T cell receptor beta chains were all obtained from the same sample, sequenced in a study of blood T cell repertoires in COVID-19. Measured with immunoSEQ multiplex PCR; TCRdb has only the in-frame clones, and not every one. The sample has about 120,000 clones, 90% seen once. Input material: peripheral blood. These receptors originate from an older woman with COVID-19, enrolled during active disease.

CDR3 bases: TGTGCCAGTAGTTCGGACAGGGGGGTCTTGGAGCAGTACTTC. Translated, it gives CASSSDRGVLEQYF. V and J are TRBV19 and TRBJ2-7, with 10 bases aligning to TRBD1. The CDR3 has 14 amino acids. Germline CDR1 is LNHDA and CDR2 is SQIVND (reference sequence). J was trimmed by 7 bases and V by 5 bases; bases with no gene match: 8.

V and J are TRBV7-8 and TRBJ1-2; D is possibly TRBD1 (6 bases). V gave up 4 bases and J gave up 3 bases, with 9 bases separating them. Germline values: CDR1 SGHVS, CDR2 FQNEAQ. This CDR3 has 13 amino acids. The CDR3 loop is CASSSRQDYGYTF. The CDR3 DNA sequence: TGTGCCAGCAGCTCCCGACAGGACTATGGCTACACCTTC.

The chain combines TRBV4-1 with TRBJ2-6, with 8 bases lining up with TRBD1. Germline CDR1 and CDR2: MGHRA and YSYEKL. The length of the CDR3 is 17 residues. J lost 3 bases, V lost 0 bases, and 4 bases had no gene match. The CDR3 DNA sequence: TGCGCCAGCAGCCAAGAGGCCAGGGGGCTTGGGGCCAACGTCCTGACTTTC. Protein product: CASSQEARGLGANVLTF.

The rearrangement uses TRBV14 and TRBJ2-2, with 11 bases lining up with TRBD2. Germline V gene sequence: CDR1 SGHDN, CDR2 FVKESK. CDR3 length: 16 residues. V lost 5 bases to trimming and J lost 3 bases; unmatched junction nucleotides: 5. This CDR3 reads CASSVRLAGYTGELFF. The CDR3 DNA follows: TGTGCCAGCAGCGTACGACTAGCGGGGTACACCGGGGAGCTGTTTTTT. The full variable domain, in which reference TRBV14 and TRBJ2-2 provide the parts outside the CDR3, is EAGVTQFPSHSVIEKGQTVTLRCDPISGHDNLYWYRRVMGKEIKFLLHFVKESKQDESGMPNNRFLAERTGGTYSTLKVQPAELEDSGVYFCASSVRLAGYTGELFFGEGSRLTVL.

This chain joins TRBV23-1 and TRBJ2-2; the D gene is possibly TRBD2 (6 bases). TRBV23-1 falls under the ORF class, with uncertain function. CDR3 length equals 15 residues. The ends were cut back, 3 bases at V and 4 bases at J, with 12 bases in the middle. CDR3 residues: CASSHLRGLTGELFF. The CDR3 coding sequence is TGCGCCAGCAGTCATTTGCGGGGCCTCACCGGGGAGCTGTTTTTT.

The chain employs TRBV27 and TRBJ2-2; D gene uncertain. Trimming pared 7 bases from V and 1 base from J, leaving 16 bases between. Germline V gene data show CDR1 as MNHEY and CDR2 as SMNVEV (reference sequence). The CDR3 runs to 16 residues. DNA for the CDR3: TGTGCCAGCACCAACTTTGGGCAGGTGAACACCGGGGAGCTGTTTTTT. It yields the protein CASTNFGQVNTGELFF.

The CDR3 sequence is CASSFSRSGEQYF. CDR3 DNA sequence: TGTGCCAGCAGTTTTTCCAGGTCCGGCGAGCAGTACTTC. The genes are TRBV27 and TRBJ2-7, with D uncertain. The V end was cut by 3 bases, the J end by 6 bases, with 12 bases between. This CDR3 spans 13 amino acids. Per the germline V gene, CDR1 is MNHEY and CDR2 is SMNVEV (reference sequence).

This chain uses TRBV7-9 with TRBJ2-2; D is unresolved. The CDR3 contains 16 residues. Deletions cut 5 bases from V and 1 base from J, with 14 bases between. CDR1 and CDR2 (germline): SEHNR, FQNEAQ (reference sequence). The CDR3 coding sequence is TGTGCCAGCAGCACGCCCTCAGATAAGAACACCGGGGAGCTGTTTTTT. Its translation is CASSTPSDKNTGELFF.

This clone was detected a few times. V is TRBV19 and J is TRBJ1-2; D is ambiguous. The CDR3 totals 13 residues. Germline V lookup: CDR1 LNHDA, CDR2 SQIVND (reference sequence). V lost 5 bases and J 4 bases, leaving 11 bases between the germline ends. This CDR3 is CASSRGNGYGYTF. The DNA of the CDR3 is TGTGCCAGTAGTCGGGGTAATGGCTATGGCTACACCTTC.

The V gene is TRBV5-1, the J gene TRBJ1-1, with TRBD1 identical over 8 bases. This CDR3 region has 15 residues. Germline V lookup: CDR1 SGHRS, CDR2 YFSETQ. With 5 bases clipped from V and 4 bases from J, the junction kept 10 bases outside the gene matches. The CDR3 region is CASRVQGAGATEAFF. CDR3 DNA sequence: TGCGCCAGCAGGGTTCAGGGGGCTGGGGCCACTGAAGCTTTCTTT.

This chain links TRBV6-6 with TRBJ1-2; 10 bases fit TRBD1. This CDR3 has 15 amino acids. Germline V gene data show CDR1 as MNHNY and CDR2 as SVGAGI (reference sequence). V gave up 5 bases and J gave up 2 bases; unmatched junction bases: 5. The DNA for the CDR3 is TGTGCCAGCAGTACGGGGACAGGGGACAACTATGGCTACACCTTC. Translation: CASSTGTGDNYGYTF.

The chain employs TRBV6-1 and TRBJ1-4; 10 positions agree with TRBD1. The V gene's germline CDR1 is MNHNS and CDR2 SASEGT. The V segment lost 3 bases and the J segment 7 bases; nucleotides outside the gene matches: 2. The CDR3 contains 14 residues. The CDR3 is CASSDRDRGEKLFF. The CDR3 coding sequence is TGTGCCAGCAGTGACCGGGACAGGGGTGAAAAACTGTTTTTT.

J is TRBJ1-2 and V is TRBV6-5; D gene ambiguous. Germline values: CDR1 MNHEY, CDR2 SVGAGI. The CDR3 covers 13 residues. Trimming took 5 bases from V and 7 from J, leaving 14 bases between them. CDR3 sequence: CASSRGREGGYTF. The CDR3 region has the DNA TGTGCCAGCAGTAGAGGGCGCGAGGGTGGCTACACCTTC.

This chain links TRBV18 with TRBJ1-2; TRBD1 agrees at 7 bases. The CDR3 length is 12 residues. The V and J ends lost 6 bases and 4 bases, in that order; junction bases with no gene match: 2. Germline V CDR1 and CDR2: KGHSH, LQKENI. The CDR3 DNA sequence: TGTGCCAGCTCGCGGGACAGCTATGGCTACACCTTC. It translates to CASSRDSYGYTF.

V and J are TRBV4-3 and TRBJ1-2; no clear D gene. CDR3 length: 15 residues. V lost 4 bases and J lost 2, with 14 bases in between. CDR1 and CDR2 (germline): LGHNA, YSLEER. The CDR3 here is CASSRGEWTNYGYTF. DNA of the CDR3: TGCGCCAGCAGCCGCGGGGAATGGACCAACTATGGCTACACCTTC.

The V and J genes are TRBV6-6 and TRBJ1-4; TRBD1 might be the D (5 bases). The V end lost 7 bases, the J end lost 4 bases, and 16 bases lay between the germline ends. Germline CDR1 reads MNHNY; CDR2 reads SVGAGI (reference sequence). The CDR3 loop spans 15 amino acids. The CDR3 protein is CASTDDRQINEKLFF. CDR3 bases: TGTGCCAGCACCGACGACCGACAGATTAATGAAAAACTGTTTTTT.

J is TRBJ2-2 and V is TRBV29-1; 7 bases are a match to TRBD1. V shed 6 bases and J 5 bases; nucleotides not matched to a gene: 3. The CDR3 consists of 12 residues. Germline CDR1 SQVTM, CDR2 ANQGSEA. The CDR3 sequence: CSVTGWTGELFF. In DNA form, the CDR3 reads TGCAGCGTGACAGGGTGGACCGGGGAGCTGTTTTTT.

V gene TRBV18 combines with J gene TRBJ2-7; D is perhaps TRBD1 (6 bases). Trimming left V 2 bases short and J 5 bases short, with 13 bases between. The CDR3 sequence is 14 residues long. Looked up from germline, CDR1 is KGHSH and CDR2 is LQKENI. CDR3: CASSPSGAYDEQYF. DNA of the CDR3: TGTGCCAGCTCACCATCAGGGGCTTACGACGAGCAGTACTTC.

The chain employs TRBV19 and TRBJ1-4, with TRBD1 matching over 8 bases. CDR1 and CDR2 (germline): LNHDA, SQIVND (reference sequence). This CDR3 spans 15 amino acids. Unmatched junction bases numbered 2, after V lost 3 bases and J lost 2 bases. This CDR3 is CASSMNRGTNEKLFF. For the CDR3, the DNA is TGTGCCAGTAGTATGAACAGGGGGACTAATGAAAAACTGTTTTTT.